The clone carrying this T cell receptor (beta chain) has just one count. Its antigen is as yet unknown. This sample was included in a study of response to subunit inactivated influenza vaccine. Overall study findings and caveats: Every seasonal influenza vaccination brings in few new T cells, the authors suggested.

TCRdb itself ran the RT-PCR reads through MiXCR, one entry per CDR3 protein. The repertoire consists of 650,000 to 800,000 distinct CDR3 sequences, with 18% occurring once and the leading ten covering roughly a tenth. The sequencing used PBMCs from blood, collected approximately 5 days after vaccination. The receptor was isolated from a man between 45 and 60 years old who received an inactivated influenza vaccine.

CDR3 sequence (DNA): TGCAGTGCTGGGGGCGTAGGGAGGGACACTGAAGCTTTCTTT. It yields the protein CSAGGVGRDTEAFF. V gene TRBV20-1 combines with J gene TRBJ1-1, with a weak D call TRBD1 (6 bases). Trimming took 5 bases from V and 3 from J, leaving 16 bases between them. The length of the CDR3 is 14 residues. Germline lookup yields CDR1 DFQATT and CDR2 SNEGSKA (reference sequence).